The clone carrying this T cell receptor (beta chain) was seen a single time. TCRdb keeps only in-frame clones here, not all; method: immunoSEQ multiplex PCR. The repertoire holds about 210,000 clones, with roughly 86% as singletons. The sample comes from a study of blood T cell repertoires in COVID-19. Across the study: From T cells, B-cell-depleted T cells, or PBMCs came the material, which was cDNA or gDNA.

The CDR3 sequence is 16 residues long. V was clipped by 0 bases and J by 0 bases, with 8 bases between them. From germline, CDR1 is MNHEY and CDR2 SVGAGI. The sample comprised PBMCs or T cells enriched from blood (not recorded which). This TCR was sampled from a man between 18 and 29 years old with acute COVID-19. This rearrangement joins TRBV6-5 to TRBJ2-2, with D uncertain. In DNA form, the CDR3 reads TGTGCCAGCAGTTACTCTATTAGCCCGAACACCGGGGAGCTGTTTTTT. It translates to CASSYSISPNTGELFF.